This record looks at one T cell receptor beta chain sequence and its context. The sample originates from a study of blood T cell repertoires in COVID-19. About the study: From T cells, B-cell-depleted T cells, or PBMCs came the material, which was cDNA or gDNA.

Enrolled during active infection, Seattle patients were then followed longitudinally. As processed by the authors: Amplification of reference gene primers was used by the study to estimate nucleated cell counts. Only in-frame clones appear in the TCRdb table, and some are missing; sequencing was by immunoSEQ multiplex PCR. V, J and clone size were drawn from that table, and D and trimming were deduced from the DNA. The repertoire has 110,000 to 150,000 clones, 70% to 80% of them found once; the top ten carry around 5%. The source of this sequence is a woman in her 70s with COVID-19, enrolled during active disease. The sequencing input was peripheral blood.

CDR3 residues: CASSLKNEQFF. The CDR3 coding sequence is TGTGCCAGCAGCCTAAAGAATGAGCAGTTCTTC. V usage is TRBV7-2 and J usage is TRBJ2-1; D ambiguous. Between the trimmed V and J ends, which lost 5 bases and 7 bases, there was a span of 6 bases. CDR1 SGHTA and CDR2 FQGNSA come from the germline V gene. The CDR3 totals 11 residues.